The following is a TCR beta chain sequence with its context. A much larger clone lies a single base off, so this may be a read error. This sample also contains other DNA sequences that code for the same CDR3. Per the germline V gene, CDR1 is SGDLS and CDR2 is YYNGEE. The CDR3 contains 15 residues. The data derive from a study of shared clonotypes between healthy human individuals. TCRdb's table, derived via immunoSEQ multiplex PCR, lists solely in-frame clones and lacks some. Here the sample spans about half a million clones, roughly 80% being singletons. V gene TRBV9 combines with J gene TRBJ2-1, with TRBD2 identical over 11 bases. The sample comprised PBMCs. The receptor comes from a woman aged 40 to 49 in good health. Some clones in this sample may be carry-over from other donors' samples. Written as DNA, the CDR3 is TGCGCCAGCAGTCTTAGCGGGAGGGCCGCCAATGAGCAGTTCTTC. Its protein product is CASSLSGRAANEQFF. Full variable domain (remainder filled in from reference TRBV9 and TRBJ2-1): DSGVTQTPKHLITATGQRVTLRCSPRSGDLSVYWYQQSLDQGLQFLIQYYNGEERAKGNILERFSAQQFPDLHSELNLSSLELGDSALYFCASSLSGRAANEQFFGPGTRLTVL.